Included here is one T cell receptor (beta chain) sequence, with context. The antigen is not known. These data are taken from a study of cytomegalovirus exposure and HLA in healthy donors. The PCR made use of 60 Vbeta and 13 Jbeta primers. Measured with immunoSEQ multiplex PCR; TCRdb has only the in-frame clones, and not every one. The sample table includes approximately 72,000 clones. Study-level results: Analyses of presence and absence presupposed an approximately uniform sequencing depth across donors. Analysis performed later found roughly 17,000 TCR beta sequences associated with HLA alleles at 0.05 false discovery rate. The likely explanation for a cluster of highly shared sequence variants was sequencing artifact.

CDR3 size: 14 residues. Germline trimming cut 7 bases from V and 7 bases from J; bases unmatched to any gene: 7. CDR1 SNHLY and CDR2 FYNNEI come from the germline V gene. The sequence was obtained from a man aged 40-49 years in good health and CMV-seronegative. The chain carries TRBV2 and TRBJ1-5; 10 positions match TRBD1. Sequenced material: PBMCs. The CDR3 DNA sequence: TGTGCCAGCACTCGGGACAGGGGAAACCAGCCCCAGCATTTT. Translating it yields CASTRDRGNQPQHF. The variable domain in full, with the rest retrieved from reference TRBV2 and TRBJ1-5, is EPEVTQTPSHQVTQMGQEVILRCVPISNHLYFYWYRQILGQKVEFLVSFYNNEISEKSEIFDDQFSVERPDGSNFTLKIRSTKLEDSAMYFCASTRDRGNQPQHFGDGTRLSIL.